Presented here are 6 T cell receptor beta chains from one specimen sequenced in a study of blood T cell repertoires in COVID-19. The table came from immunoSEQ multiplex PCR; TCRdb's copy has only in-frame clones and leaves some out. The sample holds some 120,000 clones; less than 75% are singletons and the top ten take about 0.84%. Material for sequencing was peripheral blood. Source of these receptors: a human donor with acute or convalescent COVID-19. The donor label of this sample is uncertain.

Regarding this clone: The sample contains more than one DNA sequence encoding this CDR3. The CDR3 DNA sequence: TGTGCCAGCAGCCAAGTAGGTAGGGGGAACACTGAAGCTTTCTTT. It translates to CASSQVGRGNTEAFF. This chain joins TRBV3-1 (or the pseudogene TRBV3-2) and TRBJ1-1, with a possible D match to TRBD1 (5 bases). Germline V gene data show CDR1 as LGHDT and CDR2 as YNNKEL (reference sequence). This CDR3 comprises 15 residues. The V end was cut by 1 base, the J end by 1 base, with 10 bases between.

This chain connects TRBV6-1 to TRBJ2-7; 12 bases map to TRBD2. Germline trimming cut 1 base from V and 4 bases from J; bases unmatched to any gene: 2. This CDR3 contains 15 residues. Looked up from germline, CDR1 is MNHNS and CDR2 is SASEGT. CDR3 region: CASSEETSGGYEQYV. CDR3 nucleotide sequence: TGTGCCAGCAGTGAAGAGACTAGCGGGGGTTACGAGCAGTACGTC.

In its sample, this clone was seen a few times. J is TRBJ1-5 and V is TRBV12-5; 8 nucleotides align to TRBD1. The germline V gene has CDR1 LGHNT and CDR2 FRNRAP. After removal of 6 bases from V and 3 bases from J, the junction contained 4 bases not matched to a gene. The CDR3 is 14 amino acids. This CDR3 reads CASGQQGDNQPQHF. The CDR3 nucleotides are TGTGCTAGTGGGCAACAGGGGGACAATCAGCCCCAGCATTTT.

The CDR3 loop reads CASSDGALRNEKLFF. The CDR3 coding sequence is TGTGCCAGCAGCGATGGAGCTCTCCGAAATGAAAAACTGTTTTTT. The chain has TRBV7-9 and TRBJ1-4; D is unclear. CDR3 length: 15 residues. V was shortened by 5 bases and J by 5 bases, with 15 bases between the two germline ends. The germline V gene encodes CDR1 SEHNR and CDR2 FQNEAQ (reference sequence).

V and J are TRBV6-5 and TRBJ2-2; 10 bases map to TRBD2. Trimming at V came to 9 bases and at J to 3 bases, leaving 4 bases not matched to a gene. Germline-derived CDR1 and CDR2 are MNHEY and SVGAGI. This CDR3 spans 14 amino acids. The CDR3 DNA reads TGTGCCAGTAAGCGGGGGGGCGACACCGGGGAGCTGTTTTTT. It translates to CASKRGGDTGELFF.

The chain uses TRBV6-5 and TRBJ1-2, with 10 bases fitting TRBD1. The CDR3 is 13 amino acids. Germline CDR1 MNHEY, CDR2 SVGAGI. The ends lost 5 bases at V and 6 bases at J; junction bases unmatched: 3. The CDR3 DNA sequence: TGTGCCAGCAGTCCGGACAGGGGGAATGGCTACACCTTC. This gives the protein CASSPDRGNGYTF.